One and the same sample provided the 31 T cell receptor beta chains below, sequenced in a study of CD8+ T cells in alopecia areata. Treatment given: oral pan-JAK inhibitor, 5-10 mg twice daily. cDNA serving as the sequencing template came from extracted, reverse transcribed RNA. Sequenced by immunoSEQ multiplex PCR; TCRdb stores in-frame clones only, minus some. The sample shows 150,000 to 200,000 clones, roughly 62% of them seen only once. The material was CD8+ T cells sorted from blood, obtained at week 24, from a patient treated with tofacitinib. The receptors here all came from a human donor with alopecia areata.

The chain joins TRBV15 to TRBJ1-1; 12 bases align to TRBD1. The V gene end was trimmed by 0 bases and the J gene end by 6 bases; junction bases not matched to a gene: 2. Germline lookup yields CDR1 LNHNV and CDR2 YYDKDF (reference sequence). The CDR3 totals 15 residues. Here the CDR3 reads CATSREGTGGSEAFF. CDR3 in DNA: TGTGCCACCAGCAGAGAGGGGACAGGGGGCTCTGAAGCTTTCTTT. Drawing the rest from reference TRBV15 and TRBJ1-1, the complete variable domain is DAMVIQNPRYQVTQFGKPVTLSCSQTLNHNVMYWYQQKSSQAPKLLFHYYDKDFNNEADTPDNFQSRRPNTSFCFLDIRSPGLGDTAMYLCATSREGTGGSEAFFGQGTRLTVV.

This chain joins TRBV18 and TRBJ2-7, with D possibly being TRBD1 or TRBD2 (6 bases each). Between the trimmed V and J ends, which lost 4 bases and 3 bases, there was a span of 10 bases. This CDR3 has 13 residues. CDR1 is KGHSH and CDR2 is LQKENI in the germline V gene. The chain's CDR3 is CASSRGAHYEQYF. The CDR3 nucleotides are TGTGCCAGCTCACGGGGGGCGCACTACGAGCAGTACTTC.

This chain uses TRBV10-2 with TRBJ2-3; tentative D call: TRBD2 (5 bases). The CDR3 has 15 residues. Germline V gene lookup returns CDR1 WSHSY and CDR2 SAAADI. V was trimmed by 3 bases and J by 1 base, leaving 11 bases between them. For the CDR3, the DNA is TGCGCCAGCAGTGACGAGGGAATGGGCACAGATACGCAGTATTTT. Translated: CASSDEGMGTDTQYF.

The chain links TRBV10-2 to TRBJ1-1; D is undetermined. The ends were cut back, 4 bases at V and 5 bases at J, with 17 bases in the middle. CDR1 WSHSY and CDR2 SAAADI come from the germline V gene. The CDR3 runs to 15 residues. DNA for the CDR3: TGCGCCAGCAGTGGGAGTGGAGGGAGGTGGACTGAAGCTTTCTTT. Amino acid sequence: CASSGSGGRWTEAFF.

A single count supports this clone. This chain connects TRBV29-1 to TRBJ1-1; D gene ambiguous. This CDR3 region has 11 residues. V gave up 4 bases and J gave up 1 base, with 4 bases separating them. Germline V CDR1 and CDR2: SQVTM, ANQGSEA. The CDR3 protein is CSVGWNTEAFF. The DNA of the CDR3 is TGCAGCGTTGGGTGGAACACTGAAGCTTTCTTT.

The chain carries TRBV7-9 and TRBJ1-1; 10 bases are shared with TRBD1. J was trimmed by 2 bases and V by 0 bases; bases with no gene match: 9. The CDR3 contains 18 residues. The germline CDR1 and CDR2 sequences are SEHNR and FQNEAQ (reference sequence). Written as DNA, the CDR3 is TGTGCCAGCAGCTTAGCCTCCGGGACAGGGGCCGCTAACACTGAAGCTTTCTTT. Encoded protein: CASSLASGTGAANTEAFF.

The chain is built from TRBV7-2 and TRBJ1-2, with D perhaps TRBD1 (6 bases). The V gene's germline CDR1 is SGHTA and CDR2 FQGNSA. This CDR3 is 14 amino acids long. Between the trimmed V and J ends, which lost 10 bases and 5 bases, there was a span of 20 bases. CDR3 bases: TGTGCCAATAAGGTACAGGGAACGAAGTATGGCTACACCTTC. It specifies CANKVQGTKYGYTF.

This clone was recorded a few times. The chain carries TRBV7-9 and TRBJ2-3; D ambiguous. The germline CDR1 and CDR2 sequences are SEHNR and FQNEAQ (reference sequence). The CDR3 loop spans 15 amino acids. Trimming took off 1 base at V and 0 bases at J, with 8 bases between the two ends. The CDR3 is CASSLDITSTDTQYF. CDR3 coding DNA: TGTGCCAGCAGCTTAGACATCACTAGCACAGATACGCAGTATTTT.

This clone was found a few times. The rearrangement links TRBV7-9 to TRBJ1-6; D is perhaps TRBD1 (5 bases). CDR1 is SEHNR and CDR2 is FQNEAQ in the germline V gene (reference sequence). V was cut by 5 bases and J by 7 bases, with 12 bases left in between. The CDR3 contains 14 residues. CDR3 amino acids: CASSRRDSNSPLHF. The CDR3 DNA reads TGTGCCAGCAGCCGTCGGGACTCAAATTCACCCCTCCACTTT.

The V gene is TRBV5-6, the J gene TRBJ2-6, with 10 bases identical to TRBD1. V lost 2 bases and J lost 0; bases outside the gene matches: 5. This CDR3 spans 18 amino acids. Germline V gene lookup returns CDR1 SGHDT and CDR2 YYEEEE. CDR3 amino acids: CASSFPTGGSSGANVLTF. Written as DNA, the CDR3 is TGTGCCAGCAGCTTTCCGACAGGGGGCTCCTCTGGGGCCAACGTCCTGACTTTC.

This clone was observed a few times. The chain is built from TRBV7-6 and TRBJ2-3; D not resolved. From germline, CDR1 is SGHVS and CDR2 FNYEAQ. The CDR3 loop spans 14 amino acids. Trimming took off 0 bases at V and 5 bases at J, with 9 bases between the two ends. CDR3 bases: TGTGCCAGCAGCTTAGCTCTTGGTGTAGATACGCAGTATTTT. It yields the protein CASSLALGVDTQYF.

The rearrangement joins TRBV5-6 to TRBJ2-3; D not resolved. This CDR3 has 13 amino acids. Trimming left V 0 bases short and J 5 bases short, with 7 bases between. Germline lookup yields CDR1 SGHDT and CDR2 YYEEEE. The CDR3 DNA is TGTGCCAGCAGCTTGGCCTCAGGAGATACGCAGTATTTT. Protein sequence: CASSLASGDTQYF.

The genes are TRBV6-4 and TRBJ1-2; 9 nucleotides agree with TRBD1. The CDR3 sequence is 17 residues long. Looked up from germline, CDR1 is MRHNA and CDR2 is SNTAGT. V dropped 2 bases and J dropped 3; count of bases not matched to a gene: 10. The chain's CDR3 is CASSDQARTGAYYGYTF. The DNA of the CDR3 is TGTGCCAGCAGTGACCAAGCCCGGACAGGGGCTTACTATGGCTACACCTTC.

V is TRBV9 and J is TRBJ2-3, with D possibly TRBD2 on 6 matching bases. The germline gives CDR1 SGDLS, CDR2 YYNGEE. The germline V and J ends were trimmed by 0 bases and 1 base, with 9 bases remaining between them. This CDR3 is built from 15 residues. The CDR3 nucleotides read TGTGCCAGCAGCGTAGACTCGGGGGGCACAGATACGCAGTATTTT. Protein sequence: CASSVDSGGTDTQYF.

J is TRBJ2-1 and V is TRBV2, with D possibly being TRBD1 or TRBD2 (5 bases each). The CDR3 has 14 amino acids. Trimming pared 6 bases from V and 5 bases from J, leaving 14 bases between. From germline, CDR1 is SNHLY and CDR2 FYNNEI. The CDR3 spells CASRNWDGNNEQFF. CDR3 nucleotide sequence: TGTGCCAGCAGGAACTGGGACGGCAACAATGAGCAGTTCTTC.

In this sample, this clone turned up a few times. The sample carries other DNA sequences with the same CDR3. The chain couples TRBV4-2 to TRBJ2-7, with TRBD1 as a possible D gene (6 bases). The CDR3 extends over 14 amino acids. V was pared by 1 base and J by 3 bases, with 10 bases between. The germline gives CDR1 LGHNA, CDR2 YNFKEQ. CDR3 coding DNA: TGTGCCAGCAGCCAAGGCGGACAGAGCTACGAGCAGTACTTC. Translating it yields CASSQGGQSYEQYF.

This clone was found a few times. The genes are TRBV6-5 and TRBJ2-7; 9 bases map to TRBD1. CDR3 length: 13 amino acids. Germline CDR1 reads MNHEY; CDR2 reads SVGAGI. The junction had 7 bases not matched to a gene; V was cut back by 6 bases and J by 7 bases. This CDR3 is CASREDRGWEQYF. The DNA of the CDR3 is TGTGCCAGCAGAGAAGACAGGGGGTGGGAGCAGTACTTC.

The gene calls are TRBV27 and TRBJ2-2; D is ambiguous. The CDR3 is made up of 12 amino acids. Deletions cut 6 bases from V and 3 bases from J, with 5 bases between. CDR1 is MNHEY and CDR2 is SMNVEV in the germline V gene (reference sequence). The CDR3 sequence: CASRSDTGELFF. The DNA of the CDR3 is TGTGCCAGCAGGAGTGACACCGGGGAGCTGTTTTTT.

The CDR3 spells CASSQGLVGESNQPQHF. The CDR3 DNA is TGCGCCAGCAGCCAAGGGCTTGTGGGGGAGAGCAATCAGCCCCAGCATTTT. V and J are TRBV4-1 and TRBJ1-5; the D gene is possibly TRBD1 (5 bases). Trimming took 1 base from V and 1 from J, leaving 14 bases between them. The CDR3 sequence is 17 residues long. Looked up from germline, CDR1 is MGHRA and CDR2 is YSYEKL.

This clone appeared a few times. V gene TRBV19 combines with J gene TRBJ2-7; perhaps TRBD1 as D (6 bases). The germline gives CDR1 LNHDA, CDR2 SQIVND (reference sequence). The CDR3 totals 12 residues. V was pared by 4 bases and J by 3 bases, with 7 bases between. The CDR3 is CASSSRGYEQYF. The DNA of the CDR3 is TGTGCCAGTAGTAGCAGGGGCTACGAGCAGTACTTC.

The V gene is TRBV5-1, the J gene TRBJ2-3; TRBD1 matches 9 bases. This CDR3 region has 15 residues. After removal of 0 bases from V and 3 bases from J, the junction contained 2 bases not matched to a gene. Germline CDR1 and CDR2: SGHRS and YFSETQ. The CDR3 loop is CASSLEGQGTDTQYF. The CDR3 bases are TGCGCCAGCAGCTTGGAAGGACAGGGGACAGATACGCAGTATTTT.

The chain has TRBV7-9 and TRBJ2-7; D possibly corresponds to TRBD2 (5 bases). Germline V gene sequence: CDR1 SEHNR, CDR2 FQNEAQ (reference sequence). Between the trimmed V and J ends, which lost 5 bases and 2 bases, there was a span of 16 bases. The CDR3 has 15 amino acids. DNA of the CDR3: TGTGCCAGCAGCCACGCAGAGGGCCGGACCTACGAGCAGTACTTC. Amino acid sequence: CASSHAEGRTYEQYF.

The chain combines TRBV29-1 with TRBJ2-2; 8 bases line up with TRBD1. This CDR3 is built from 13 residues. V was clipped by 8 bases and J by 7 bases; unmatched bases: 9. The germline CDR1 and CDR2 sequences are SQVTM and ANQGSEA. As DNA, the CDR3 is TGCAGCACCGGACAGGGTCTAGGCGGGGAGCTGTTTTTT. Translating gives CSTGQGLGGELFF.

This clone appeared a few times. V is TRBV19 and J is TRBJ2-2, with a possible D match to TRBD1 (5 bases). Trimming took 7 bases from V and 6 from J, leaving 9 bases between them. Germline V gene sequence: CDR1 LNHDA, CDR2 SQIVND (reference sequence). There are 12 residues in the CDR3. The CDR3 DNA sequence: TGTGCCAGTACCCAGGGATCCGGGGAGCTGTTTTTT. This codes for CASTQGSGELFF.

With respect to this clone: Different DNA sequences within this sample yield the same CDR3. This rearrangement joins TRBV9 to TRBJ2-3, with 9 bases that match TRBD2. Germline CDR1 is SGDLS and CDR2 is YYNGEE. Losses at the gene ends were 3 bases for V and 2 bases for J; bases not matched to a gene: 4. CDR3 length: 15 amino acids. CDR3 in DNA: TGTGCCAGCAGCGCGGGACTAGCCGACACAGATACGCAGTATTTT. The encoded protein is CASSAGLADTDTQYF.

The V and J genes are TRBV30 and TRBJ2-7; 7 positions match TRBD1. CDR1 is GTSNPN, CDR2 SVGIG, per germline (reference sequence). V was pared by 8 bases and J by 3 bases, with 7 bases of the junction left unmatched. This CDR3 contains 12 residues. The CDR3 nucleotides are TGTGCCCGAGGGCAGGGGGACTACGAGCAGTACTTC. It codes for CARGQGDYEQYF.

This chain joins TRBV25-1 and TRBJ2-3; TRBD2 is a possible D gene (6 bases). Trimming took 4 bases from V and 5 from J, leaving 13 bases between them. CDR3 length: 14 residues. Germline V gene lookup returns CDR1 MGHDK and CDR2 SYGVNS. The CDR3 coding sequence is TGTGCCAGCAGTGGGATCGGCGGGGAAGATACGCAGTATTTT. Translated, it gives CASSGIGGEDTQYF.

This clone has only one observation. The J gene is TRBJ2-2, the V gene TRBV5-1; 7 bases fit TRBD1. Looked up from germline, CDR1 is SGHRS and CDR2 is YFSETQ. The CDR3 is 18 residues long. Trimming at V came to 4 bases and at J to 4 bases, leaving 16 bases not matched to a gene. The CDR3 nucleotides are TGCGCCAGCAGCAACGGACAGGCTCGCCCCACACCCACCGGGGAGCTGTTTTTT. It is translated as CASSNGQARPTPTGELFF.

The CDR3 coding sequence is TGTGCCAGCAGCGGCGCCCCCGGGGGGGCAGGGAATGAGCAGTTCTTC. Encoded protein: CASSGAPGGAGNEQFF. This rearrangement joins TRBV6-4 to TRBJ2-1, with TRBD2 matching 8 bases. The germline CDR1 and CDR2 sequences are MRHNA and SNTAGT. Losses at the gene ends were 6 bases for V and 7 bases for J; bases not matched to a gene: 14. This CDR3 is 16 amino acids long.

The rearrangement links TRBV6-1 to TRBJ2-3; D might be TRBD2 (5 bases). Germline values: CDR1 MNHNS, CDR2 SASEGT. The CDR3 runs to 15 residues. V was trimmed by 0 bases and J by 0 bases, leaving 7 bases between them. CDR3 amino acids: CASSEAGASTDTQYF. The CDR3 DNA reads TGTGCCAGCAGTGAAGCGGGAGCTAGCACAGATACGCAGTATTTT.

J is TRBJ1-6 and V is TRBV4-1; 7 bases agree with TRBD1. The CDR3 has 14 amino acids. V dropped 3 bases and J dropped 9; count of bases not matched to a gene: 5. Germline lookup yields CDR1 MGHRA and CDR2 YSYEKL. Here the CDR3 DNA reads TGCGCCAGCAGCCATGGACAGGTTTCTTCACCCCTCCACTTT. It is translated as CASSHGQVSSPLHF.